Listed below are T cell receptor beta chains from one sample, sequenced in a study of cytomegalovirus exposure and HLA in healthy donors. Sequencing was performed with immunoSEQ multiplex PCR; in TCRdb, only in-frame clones are kept and a portion is missing. The sample has about 110,000 clones, 88% seen once. Sequencing was performed on PBMCs. The receptors here all came from a young woman in good health and CMV-seronegative. CDR3s include the opening cysteine and the closing phenylalanine or tryptophan. The order of the fields is CDR3 DNA, CDR3 protein, D gene, J gene, clone size, V gene, CDR3 length. D genes are given only for firm matches. Rows give clone size only sometimes, using once, few, many, or a class for an expanded clone.

CDR3 DNA: TGCAGCGTTGAGAACAGGGGGGCTGGCTACACCTTC; CDR3 protein: CSVENRGAGYTF; D gene: TRBD1; J gene: TRBJ1-2; clone size: .; V gene: TRBV29-1; CDR3 length: 12
CDR3 DNA: TGTGCCAGCACCCGGACAGGTCGACCCACAGATACGCAGTATTTT; CDR3 protein: CASTRTGRPTDTQYF; D gene: TRBD1; J gene: TRBJ2-3; clone size: .; V gene: TRBV9; CDR3 length: 15
CDR3 DNA: TGTGCCAGCAGTTTACCAGGGGGATCGGCCTACGAGCAGTACTTC; CDR3 protein: CASSLPGGSAYEQYF; D gene: TRBD1; J gene: TRBJ2-7; clone size: once; V gene: TRBV28; CDR3 length: 15
CDR3 DNA: TGTGCCAGCAGCTTGGGCGACTCGCCGGACACCATATATTTT; CDR3 protein: CASSLGDSPDTIYF; D gene: .; J gene: TRBJ1-3; clone size: .; V gene: TRBV5-6; CDR3 length: 14
CDR3 DNA: TGTGCCAGCAGCCCAACTAGCGGGAGAAACCTTTACAATGAGCAGTTCTTC; CDR3 protein: CASSPTSGRNLYNEQFF; D gene: TRBD2; J gene: TRBJ2-1; clone size: .; V gene: TRBV7-2; CDR3 length: 17
CDR3 DNA: TGTGCCAGCAGTTTAAACAGGGGTAGGGACACTGAAGCTTTCTTT; CDR3 protein: CASSLNRGRDTEAFF; D gene: TRBD1; J gene: TRBJ1-1; clone size: once; V gene: TRBV28; CDR3 length: 15
CDR3 DNA: TGTGCCTGGATTGGGGGCGGGGGGGCCACAGATACGCAGTATTTT; CDR3 protein: CAWIGGGGATDTQYF; D gene: TRBD2; J gene: TRBJ2-3; clone size: .; V gene: TRBV30; CDR3 length: 15
CDR3 DNA: TGCAGCGCAGTCGACAGGGGGATTTACGAGCAGTACTTC; CDR3 protein: CSAVDRGIYEQYF; D gene: TRBD1; J gene: TRBJ2-7; clone size: .; V gene: TRBV29-1; CDR3 length: 13
CDR3 DNA: TGTGCCAGCAGCAGCCCATGGAGGGAGCAGTTCTTC; CDR3 protein: CASSSPWREQFF; D gene: .; J gene: TRBJ2-1; clone size: .; V gene: TRBV28; CDR3 length: 12
CDR3 DNA: TGTGCCAGCAGAAACGGCGGGACTAGCGGGAGGCAGTTCTTC; CDR3 protein: CASRNGGTSGRQFF; D gene: TRBD2; J gene: TRBJ2-1; clone size: .; V gene: TRBV27; CDR3 length: 14
CDR3 DNA: TGTGCCAGCAGCGTTCCGGGACTAGCGGGAGTTACCGGGGAGCTGTTTTTT; CDR3 protein: CASSVPGLAGVTGELFF; D gene: TRBD2; J gene: TRBJ2-2; clone size: .; V gene: TRBV27; CDR3 length: 17
CDR3 DNA: TGTGCCAGCCGGGACAGGGCCTACGAGCAGTACTTC; CDR3 protein: CASRDRAYEQYF; D gene: TRBD1; J gene: TRBJ2-7; clone size: .; V gene: TRBV28; CDR3 length: 12
CDR3 DNA: TGTGCCAGCAGCCCCCGGGGGGGCTCCCGCAATGAGCAGTTCTTC; CDR3 protein: CASSPRGGSRNEQFF; D gene: TRBD2; J gene: TRBJ2-1; clone size: .; V gene: TRBV27; CDR3 length: 15
CDR3 DNA: TGTGCCAGCAGACTGGACGGGGTGGGTTACGGCGAGCAGTACTTC; CDR3 protein: CASRLDGVGYGEQYF; D gene: .; J gene: TRBJ2-7; clone size: .; V gene: TRBV6-1; CDR3 length: 15
CDR3 DNA: TGTGCCAGCTCACCGCGGACAGGTCGACCGGACAATGAGCAGTTCTTC; CDR3 protein: CASSPRTGRPDNEQFF; D gene: TRBD1; J gene: TRBJ2-1; clone size: .; V gene: TRBV18; CDR3 length: 16
CDR3 DNA: TGTGCCAGCAGCCCCTACTCAGCGATCACAGATACGCAGTATTTT; CDR3 protein: CASSPYSAITDTQYF; D gene: .; J gene: TRBJ2-3; clone size: once; V gene: TRBV9; CDR3 length: 15
CDR3 DNA: TGCGCCAGCCGTGTGGAGGAGGCTGGAAACACCATATATTTT; CDR3 protein: CASRVEEAGNTIYF; D gene: .; J gene: TRBJ1-3; clone size: .; V gene: TRBV5-1; CDR3 length: 14
CDR3 DNA: TGTGCCAGCAGGAGAGGACTGCTTCAAGAGACCCAGTACTTC; CDR3 protein: CASRRGLLQETQYF; D gene: .; J gene: TRBJ2-5; clone size: .; V gene: TRBV7-2; CDR3 length: 14
CDR3 DNA: TGCGCCAGCAGCCAAGATGGAGTAGGGGTGGATACGCAGTATTTT; CDR3 protein: CASSQDGVGVDTQYF; D gene: .; J gene: TRBJ2-3; clone size: .; V gene: TRBV4-3; CDR3 length: 15
CDR3 DNA: TGTGCCAGCAGTCTTTTCGGCGGGATACTAATGAATGAGCAGTTCTTC; CDR3 protein: CASSLFGGILMNEQFF; D gene: .; J gene: TRBJ2-1; clone size: .; V gene: TRBV7-9; CDR3 length: 16
CDR3 DNA: TGTGCCAGCAGCTTAGGTTCCGTAAACGAGCAGTACTTC; CDR3 protein: CASSLGSVNEQYF; D gene: .; J gene: TRBJ2-7; clone size: .; V gene: TRBV7-9; CDR3 length: 13
CDR3 DNA: TGTGCCAGCAGCCCCGAGGTGGGAGTGCATACGCAGTATTTT; CDR3 protein: CASSPEVGVHTQYF; D gene: .; J gene: TRBJ2-3; clone size: .; V gene: TRBV9; CDR3 length: 14